These T cell receptor beta chains were read from a single sample in a study of beta chain features in type 1 diabetes. Clones were read by immunoSEQ multiplex PCR, and TCRdb kept only the in-frame ones, dropping some. The sample contains under 300,000 clones, roughly 16% of which appear only once. Sample: naive CD4+ T cells from blood. These receptor sequences come from a man aged 30-40 years with type 1 diabetes. CDR3s include the opening cysteine and the closing phenylalanine or tryptophan. A D gene is named only where the DNA matches it firmly. Rows may omit the clone size; those that give it use once, few, many or a size class.

J gene: TRBJ1-4
clone size: few
D gene: -
V gene: TRBV29-1
CDR3 protein: CSTRSEEKLFF
CDR3 DNA: TGCAGCACCCGCTCTGAGGAAAAACTGTTTTTT

J gene: TRBJ1-1
clone size: few
D gene: TRBD1
V gene: TRBV29-1
CDR3 protein: CSVGTGMNTEAFF
CDR3 DNA: TGCAGCGTTGGGACAGGGATGAACACTGAAGCTTTCTTT

J gene: TRBJ2-3
clone size: few
D gene: TRBD1
V gene: TRBV4-2
CDR3 protein: CASSQDLTGAHTDTQYF
CDR3 DNA: TGTGCCAGCAGCCAAGATCTGACAGGGGCCCACACAGATACGCAGTATTTT

J gene: TRBJ2-6
clone size: few
D gene: -
V gene: TRBV14
CDR3 protein: CASRNSGANVLTF
CDR3 DNA: TGTGCCAGCAGAAATTCTGGGGCCAACGTCCTGACTTTC

J gene: TRBJ2-3
clone size: few
D gene: -
V gene: TRBV7-6
CDR3 protein: CASTSPRDNPSTDTQYF
CDR3 DNA: TGTGCCAGCACCTCACCCCGGGACAATCCTAGCACAGATACGCAGTATTTT

J gene: TRBJ2-3
clone size: -
D gene: -
V gene: TRBV28
CDR3 protein: CASSPRGGF
CDR3 DNA: TGTGCCAGCAGTCCCAGGGGGGGTTTT

J gene: TRBJ2-2
clone size: few
D gene: -
V gene: TRBV11-1
CDR3 protein: CASSGSGTNTGELFF
CDR3 DNA: TGTGCCAGCAGCGGATCCGGGACGAACACCGGGGAGCTGTTTTTT

J gene: TRBJ2-5
clone size: once
D gene: -
V gene: TRBV27
CDR3 protein: CASSYGRAQETQYF
CDR3 DNA: TGTGCCAGCAGTTACGGCAGGGCCCAAGAGACCCAGTACTTC

J gene: TRBJ2-5
clone size: -
D gene: TRBD1
V gene: TRBV2
CDR3 protein: CAIQGTAQETQYF
CDR3 DNA: TGTGCCATCCAAGGGACAGCACAAGAGACCCAGTACTTC

J gene: TRBJ2-1
clone size: -
D gene: -
V gene: TRBV7-2
CDR3 protein: CASRVTGTRYNEQFF
CDR3 DNA: TGTGCCAGCAGGGTTACAGGGACGCGATACAATGAGCAGTTCTTC

J gene: TRBJ2-3
clone size: few
D gene: TRBD1
V gene: TRBV7-2
CDR3 protein: CASSLFGDRAPDTQYF
CDR3 DNA: TGTGCCAGCAGCTTATTTGGGGACAGGGCCCCAGATACGCAGTATTTT

J gene: TRBJ2-3
clone size: few
D gene: -
V gene: TRBV4-3
CDR3 protein: CASSLSQLRGGTDTQYF
CDR3 DNA: TGCGCCAGCAGCCTATCGCAACTTCGAGGCGGCACAGATACGCAGTATTTT

J gene: TRBJ2-3
clone size: few
D gene: -
V gene: TRBV5-4
CDR3 protein: CASSYRAASTDTQYF
CDR3 DNA: TGTGCCAGCAGCTACCGAGCGGCTAGCACAGATACGCAGTATTTT

J gene: TRBJ2-3
clone size: -
D gene: TRBD2
V gene: TRBV9
CDR3 protein: CASSVLHQDRGLAGLTDTQYF
CDR3 DNA: TGTGCCAGCAGCGTCCTTCATCAGGACAGGGGACTAGCGGGGCTCACAGATACGCAGTATTTT

J gene: TRBJ2-1
clone size: -
D gene: -
V gene: TRBV29-1
CDR3 protein: CSVETTFWSSYNEQFF
CDR3 DNA: TGCAGCGTGGAGACTACCTTTTGGAGCTCCTACAATGAGCAGTTCTTC

J gene: TRBJ1-1
clone size: few
D gene: -
V gene: TRBV30
CDR3 protein: CAWSGTEAFF
CDR3 DNA: TGTGCCTGGAGTGGGACTGAAGCTTTCTTT

J gene: TRBJ2-5
clone size: -
D gene: TRBD1
V gene: TRBV10-3
CDR3 protein: CAIGRTGKETQYF
CDR3 DNA: TGTGCCATCGGCCGGACAGGGAAAGAGACCCAGTACTTC

J gene: TRBJ1-2
clone size: few
D gene: -
V gene: TRBV28
CDR3 protein: CASSLPLGQGNGYTF
CDR3 DNA: TGTGCCAGCAGTTTACCTCTAGGGCAGGGGAATGGCTACACCTTC

J gene: TRBJ2-5
clone size: -
D gene: -
V gene: TRBV18
CDR3 protein: CASSPKQGRAGETQYF
CDR3 DNA: TGTGCCAGCTCACCAAAACAGGGGAGAGCGGGAGAGACCCAGTACTTC

J gene: TRBJ2-5
clone size: few
D gene: -
V gene: TRBV18
CDR3 protein: CASSPGTQETQYF
CDR3 DNA: TGTGCCAGCTCTCCCGGGACACAAGAGACCCAGTACTTC

J gene: TRBJ2-1
clone size: few
D gene: TRBD2
V gene: TRBV25-1
CDR3 protein: CASSERLAGENEQFF
CDR3 DNA: TGTGCCAGCAGTGAACGGCTAGCGGGAGAAAATGAGCAGTTCTTC

J gene: TRBJ2-2
clone size: -
D gene: -
V gene: TRBV28
CDR3 protein: CASSLGAGELFF
CDR3 DNA: TGTGCCAGCAGTTTGGGGGCCGGGGAGCTGTTTTTT

J gene: TRBJ2-7
clone size: few
D gene: -
V gene: TRBV25-1
CDR3 protein: CASSDPVGHGRHEQYF
CDR3 DNA: TGTGCCAGCAGTGACCCCGTTGGGCACGGTAGACACGAGCAGTACTTC

J gene: TRBJ1-5
clone size: few
D gene: TRBD1
V gene: TRBV30
CDR3 protein: CAWRPTGGGNQPQHF
CDR3 DNA: TGTGCCTGGAGACCGACAGGGGGAGGCAATCAGCCCCAGCATTTT

J gene: TRBJ2-3
clone size: few
D gene: -
V gene: TRBV7-9
CDR3 protein: CASSLGGGVTDTQYF
CDR3 DNA: TGTGCCAGCAGTTTAGGAGGCGGAGTGACAGATACGCAGTATTTT

J gene: TRBJ2-3
clone size: few
D gene: -
V gene: TRBV29-1
CDR3 protein: CSVNSRGSTDTQYF
CDR3 DNA: TGCAGCGTTAACTCTAGGGGGAGCACAGATACGCAGTATTTT

J gene: TRBJ2-6
clone size: few
D gene: -
V gene: TRBV29-1
CDR3 protein: CSVEEPSSGANVLTF
CDR3 DNA: TGCAGCGTTGAAGAACCCAGCTCTGGGGCCAACGTCCTGACTTTC

J gene: TRBJ1-1
clone size: -
D gene: -
V gene: TRBV4-1
CDR3 protein: CASSQDIRGGEAFF
CDR3 DNA: TGCGCCAGCAGCCAAGATATCAGGGGAGGGGAAGCTTTCTTT

J gene: TRBJ2-3
clone size: few
D gene: -
V gene: TRBV9
CDR3 protein: CASSSAGTDTQYF
CDR3 DNA: TGTGCCAGCAGCTCCGCAGGGACAGATACGCAGTATTTT

J gene: TRBJ2-7
clone size: -
D gene: -
V gene: TRBV29-1
CDR3 protein: CSVFVDSYEQYF
CDR3 DNA: TGCAGCGTTTTCGTTGACAGCTACGAGCAGTACTTC

J gene: TRBJ2-3
clone size: -
D gene: TRBD2
V gene: TRBV9
CDR3 protein: CASSPAAGGTDTQYF
CDR3 DNA: TGTGCCAGCAGCCCGGCGGCGGGGGGCACAGATACGCAGTATTTT

J gene: TRBJ2-1
clone size: -
D gene: -
V gene: TRBV5-1
CDR3 protein: CASSLGEVAYNEQFF
CDR3 DNA: TGCGCCAGCAGCTTAGGTGAAGTTGCTTACAATGAGCAGTTCTTC

J gene: TRBJ2-7
clone size: -
D gene: -
V gene: TRBV7-9
CDR3 protein: CASSLSTGREEQYF
CDR3 DNA: TGTGCCAGCAGCTTATCCACAGGGCGAGAGGAGCAGTACTTC

J gene: TRBJ2-4
clone size: once
D gene: TRBD1
V gene: TRBV15
CDR3 protein: CATSRAGQGAKNIQYF
CDR3 DNA: TGTGCCACCAGCAGGGCGGGACAGGGGGCCAAAAACATTCAGTACTTC

J gene: TRBJ2-3
clone size: few
D gene: TRBD1
V gene: TRBV7-9
CDR3 protein: CASSLGQGGDTQYF
CDR3 DNA: TGTGCCAGCAGCCTGGGACAGGGAGGGGATACGCAGTATTTT

J gene: TRBJ2-7
clone size: -
D gene: -
V gene: TRBV28
CDR3 protein: CASSSPSSSYEQYF
CDR3 DNA: TGTGCCAGCAGTTCCCCGAGTAGCTCCTACGAGCAGTACTTC

J gene: TRBJ1-1
clone size: -
D gene: -
V gene: TRBV7-9
CDR3 protein: CASSLRQGNMNTEAFF
CDR3 DNA: TGTGCCAGCTCACTTCGGCAGGGGAATATGAACACTGAAGCTTTCTTT

J gene: TRBJ2-4
clone size: -
D gene: -
V gene: TRBV28
CDR3 protein: CASTPRGAKNIQYF
CDR3 DNA: TGTGCCAGCACCCCAAGGGGAGCCAAAAACATTCAGTACTTC

J gene: TRBJ2-4
clone size: -
D gene: -
V gene: TRBV11-2
CDR3 protein: CASRSSSAGIQYF
CDR3 DNA: TGTGCCAGCCGGAGTAGTTCGGCCGGCATTCAGTACTTC

J gene: TRBJ2-5
clone size: few
D gene: -
V gene: TRBV18
CDR3 protein: CASSRPEETQYF
CDR3 DNA: TGTGCCAGCTCACGTCCAGAAGAGACCCAGTACTTC

J gene: TRBJ1-2
clone size: -
D gene: -
V gene: TRBV29-1
CDR3 protein: CSVGTPSNYGYTF
CDR3 DNA: TGCAGCGTGGGGACACCGTCGAACTATGGCTACACCTTC

J gene: TRBJ2-1
clone size: -
D gene: TRBD2
V gene: TRBV19
CDR3 protein: CASSDIAGRSNEQFF
CDR3 DNA: TGTGCCAGTAGTGATATAGCGGGACGCTCCAATGAGCAGTTCTTC

J gene: TRBJ2-7
clone size: -
D gene: -
V gene: TRBV23-1
CDR3 protein: CASGTDSYEQYF
CDR3 DNA: TGCGCCAGCGGGACGGACTCCTACGAGCAGTACTTC

J gene: TRBJ2-1
clone size: -
D gene: -
V gene: TRBV29-1
CDR3 protein: CSVAGVLVDEQFF
CDR3 DNA: TGCAGCGTTGCCGGGGTTCTAGTCGATGAGCAGTTCTTC

J gene: TRBJ2-5
clone size: -
D gene: -
V gene: TRBV7-2
CDR3 protein: CASSTQNEETQYF
CDR3 DNA: TGTGCCAGCAGCACTCAAAACGAAGAGACCCAGTACTTC

J gene: TRBJ1-4
clone size: -
D gene: TRBD1
V gene: TRBV7-2
CDR3 protein: CASSRGGQGDKLFF
CDR3 DNA: TGTGCCAGCAGCCGAGGGGGACAGGGTGACAAACTGTTTTTT